The rows below give T cell receptor beta chains drawn from one sample of a study of T-cell memory formation after mild COVID-19. TCRdb reprocessed the 5' RACE reads with MiXCR, giving one entry per CDR3 protein. Of approximately 580,000 distinct CDR3 sequences listed, 20% are singletons. Material for sequencing was PBMCs or a T cell subset sorted from them (not recorded which). These receptors originate from an adult woman who had mild COVID-19 (a few samples of this study predate the infection). Cell type and time point are not known. The CDR3 runs from the conserved cysteine through the conserved F or W. The order of the fields is V gene, D gene, J gene, clone size, CDR3 DNA, CDR3 protein. The D gene is left open where the match is weak. The listing skips clone size in some rows; elsewhere it reads once, few, many or a size class.

v_gene: TRBV5-6; d_gene: TRBD1; j_gene: TRBJ2-1; abundance: few; CDR3nt: TGTGCCAGCAGTTATGGGACAGGGACTTACAATGAGCAGTTCTTC; CDR3aa: CASSYGTGTYNEQFF
v_gene: TRBV18; d_gene: -; j_gene: TRBJ1-6; abundance: -; CDR3nt: TGTGCCAGCTCACCAAAGGACAGTAATTCACCCCTCCACTTT; CDR3aa: CASSPKDSNSPLHF
v_gene: TRBV4-1; d_gene: TRBD1; j_gene: TRBJ1-1; abundance: once; CDR3nt: TGCGCCAGCAGCCAAGGACAGGGGGTACCGCATGAAGCTTTCTTT; CDR3aa: CASSQGQGVPHEAFF
v_gene: TRBV10-1; d_gene: TRBD1; j_gene: TRBJ2-7; abundance: few; CDR3nt: TGCGCCAGCAGCCCGACAGGGGGCCGCTACGATTACTACGAGCAGTACTTC; CDR3aa: CASSPTGGRYDYYEQYF
v_gene: TRBV19; d_gene: -; j_gene: TRBJ2-7; abundance: few; CDR3nt: TGTGCCAGTAGTATAGGTCTCGGCCCCTACGAGCAGTACTTC; CDR3aa: CASSIGLGPYEQYF
v_gene: TRBV30; d_gene: -; j_gene: TRBJ1-1; abundance: -; CDR3nt: TGTGCCTGGACAATTCAGTTTTCATACCTGAACACTGAAGCTTTCTTT; CDR3aa: CAWTIQFSYLNTEAFF
v_gene: TRBV25-1; d_gene: -; j_gene: TRBJ2-5; abundance: -; CDR3nt: TGTGCCAGCAGTGACACCTTTGGTGGGGGCAAAGAGACCCAGTACTTC; CDR3aa: CASSDTFGGGKETQYF
v_gene: TRBV7-2; d_gene: -; j_gene: TRBJ1-6; abundance: few; CDR3nt: TGTGCCAGCAGCTTAGTAAAGTCACCCCTCCACTTT; CDR3aa: CASSLVKSPLHF
v_gene: TRBV2; d_gene: -; j_gene: TRBJ2-7; abundance: -; CDR3nt: TGTGCCAGCAGTGAACCCGGAACCTACGAGCAGTACTTC; CDR3aa: CASSEPGTYEQYF
v_gene: TRBV20-1; d_gene: TRBD1; j_gene: TRBJ2-5; abundance: -; CDR3nt: TGCAGTGCTGTGGACAGGGTGGGGGAGACCCAGTACTTC; CDR3aa: CSAVDRVGETQYF
v_gene: TRBV10-3; d_gene: -; j_gene: TRBJ1-1; abundance: few; CDR3nt: TGTGCCATCAGTCGCACAGGAAACACTGAAGCTTTCTTT; CDR3aa: CAISRTGNTEAFF
v_gene: TRBV7-8; d_gene: -; j_gene: TRBJ1-5; abundance: -; CDR3nt: TGTGCCAGCAGCTTAGGAGGGTGGGGAGATCTCCAGCATTTT; CDR3aa: CASSLGGWGDLQHF
v_gene: TRBV4-2; d_gene: TRBD2; j_gene: TRBJ2-5; abundance: few; CDR3nt: TGTGCCAGCAGCCAAGTTAACTCGCCGGGGGGAGAGACCCAGTACTTC; CDR3aa: CASSQVNSPGGETQYF
v_gene: TRBV5-6; d_gene: -; j_gene: TRBJ2-7; abundance: few; CDR3nt: TGTGCCAGCAGCTTGAACCCTGGGGGGCTGAGTGGCGAGCAGTACTTC; CDR3aa: CASSLNPGGLSGEQYF
v_gene: TRBV5-1; d_gene: -; j_gene: TRBJ1-1; abundance: few; CDR3nt: TGCGCCAGCAGCTTGGGGGCAGGAGTTTTAAACACTGAAGCTTTCTTT; CDR3aa: CASSLGAGVLNTEAFF
v_gene: TRBV20-1; d_gene: TRBD1; j_gene: TRBJ1-5; abundance: -; CDR3nt: TGCAGTGCTAGAGGTGGGACAGACTTTAGCAATCAGCCCCAGCATTTT; CDR3aa: CSARGGTDFSNQPQHF
v_gene: TRBV4-1; d_gene: -; j_gene: TRBJ1-2; abundance: many; CDR3nt: TGCGCCAGCAGCCAAGGCGATAGAGACTATGGCTACACCTTC; CDR3aa: CASSQGDRDYGYTF
v_gene: TRBV19; d_gene: TRBD1; j_gene: TRBJ1-5; abundance: -; CDR3nt: TGTGCCAGTAGAGGGACAGAGGGAAGCAATCAGCCCCAGCATTTT; CDR3aa: CASRGTEGSNQPQHF
v_gene: TRBV4-2; d_gene: TRBD1; j_gene: TRBJ1-6; abundance: -; CDR3nt: TGTGCCAGCAGCCAAGTTCAGGGGGGTTCACCCCTCCACTTT; CDR3aa: CASSQVQGGSPLHF
v_gene: TRBV2; d_gene: -; j_gene: TRBJ2-1; abundance: -; CDR3nt: TGTGCCAGCAGTGCGGGCGGCGGACGCTCCTACAATGAGCAGTTCTTC; CDR3aa: CASSAGGGRSYNEQFF
v_gene: TRBV12-3/TRBV12-4; d_gene: TRBD1; j_gene: TRBJ2-3; abundance: many; CDR3nt: TGTGCCAGCAGCCGGGACAGAGAGGAGTATTTT; CDR3aa: CASSRDREEYF
v_gene: TRBV6-5; d_gene: -; j_gene: TRBJ2-3; abundance: -; CDR3nt: TGTGCCAGCAGTTACGACGGGAGCACAGATACGCAGTATTTT; CDR3aa: CASSYDGSTDTQYF
v_gene: TRBV20-1; d_gene: -; j_gene: TRBJ1-1; abundance: few; CDR3nt: TGCAGTGCTAGTGTCGGAGACACTGAAGCTTTCTTT; CDR3aa: CSASVGDTEAFF
v_gene: TRBV27; d_gene: TRBD1; j_gene: TRBJ2-2; abundance: few; CDR3nt: TGTGCCAGCAGGCCCAGGGGGTTGAACACCGGGGAGCTGTTTTTT; CDR3aa: CASRPRGLNTGELFF
v_gene: TRBV6-6; d_gene: -; j_gene: TRBJ1-1; abundance: few; CDR3nt: TGTGCCAGCAGTTACGGCAGGGTTGGAAGCCCGAACACTGAAGCTTTCTTT; CDR3aa: CASSYGRVGSPNTEAFF
v_gene: TRBV24-1; d_gene: TRBD2; j_gene: TRBJ2-1; abundance: -; CDR3nt: TGTGCCACCAGGGGAGCGGGAGTACACAATGAGCAGTTCTTC; CDR3aa: CATRGAGVHNEQFF
v_gene: TRBV7-9; d_gene: -; j_gene: TRBJ2-1; abundance: -; CDR3nt: TGTGCCAGCAGCTTAGTGGGGCTCCGTTCCTACAATGAGCAGTTCTTC; CDR3aa: CASSLVGLRSYNEQFF
v_gene: TRBV7-9; d_gene: -; j_gene: TRBJ2-3; abundance: -; CDR3nt: TGTGCCAGCAGCTTAGAAGGCGTGCGGGCTGTCGACACAGATACGCAGTATTTT; CDR3aa: CASSLEGVRAVDTDTQYF
v_gene: TRBV11-2; d_gene: -; j_gene: TRBJ1-2; abundance: -; CDR3nt: TGTGCCAGCAGCTTAGACGATTTTAATGACAGGCGTAAATGGGTGGGCTATGGCTACACCTTC; CDR3aa: CASSLDDFNDRRKWVGYGYTF
v_gene: TRBV9; d_gene: -; j_gene: TRBJ2-7; abundance: -; CDR3nt: TGTGCCAGCAGCGCGCCGGGGTCCTACGAGCAGTACTTC; CDR3aa: CASSAPGSYEQYF
v_gene: TRBV6-6; d_gene: -; j_gene: TRBJ1-2; abundance: few; CDR3nt: TGTGCCAGCAGGCCGCAACAGGGACCCTCTATTGGCTACACCTTC; CDR3aa: CASRPQQGPSIGYTF
v_gene: TRBV3-1; d_gene: -; j_gene: TRBJ1-1; abundance: few; CDR3nt: TGTGCCAGCAGCCAGGCGGGACACCTCCTTAGGGGGACTGAAGCTTTCTTT; CDR3aa: CASSQAGHLLRGTEAFF
v_gene: TRBV5-1; d_gene: -; j_gene: TRBJ2-2; abundance: few; CDR3nt: TGCGCCAGCAGCTTCGAGGCCCACACCGGGGAGCTGTTTTTT; CDR3aa: CASSFEAHTGELFF
v_gene: TRBV20-1; d_gene: -; j_gene: TRBJ2-3; abundance: -; CDR3nt: TGCAGTGCTAGAGTCATGGACCCGACTAGCACAGATACGCAGTATTTT; CDR3aa: CSARVMDPTSTDTQYF
v_gene: TRBV6-5; d_gene: -; j_gene: TRBJ2-7; abundance: -; CDR3nt: TGTGCCAGCAGTTACTCTTCCGGACCCAGCTCCTACGAGCAGTACTTC; CDR3aa: CASSYSSGPSSYEQYF
v_gene: TRBV5-1; d_gene: -; j_gene: TRBJ1-4; abundance: few; CDR3nt: TGCGCCAGCAGTGATCCTTCGGGGGCTGAAAAACTGTTTTTT; CDR3aa: CASSDPSGAEKLFF
v_gene: TRBV15; d_gene: -; j_gene: TRBJ2-3; abundance: -; CDR3nt: TGTGCCACCAGCAGTCGGTCCGATACGCAGTATTTT; CDR3aa: CATSSRSDTQYF
v_gene: TRBV29-1; d_gene: -; j_gene: TRBJ2-7; abundance: -; CDR3nt: TGCAGCGTTGAAGATCTGGGAGGGGGAGAAACCTACGAGCAGTACTTC; CDR3aa: CSVEDLGGGETYEQYF
v_gene: TRBV5-1; d_gene: -; j_gene: TRBJ1-1; abundance: -; CDR3nt: TGCGCCAGCAGTGGGGATTTAGGGGGAAACACTGAAGCTTTCTTT; CDR3aa: CASSGDLGGNTEAFF
v_gene: TRBV24-1; d_gene: TRBD2; j_gene: TRBJ2-1; abundance: few; CDR3nt: TGTGCCACCAGTGATTCGACTAGCGGGACCGGCACGAATGAGCAGTTCTTC; CDR3aa: CATSDSTSGTGTNEQFF
v_gene: TRBV6-5; d_gene: TRBD2; j_gene: TRBJ2-3; abundance: -; CDR3nt: TGTGCCAGCAGTGGGACTAGCGGGAGTGGGGATACGCAGTATTTT; CDR3aa: CASSGTSGSGDTQYF
v_gene: TRBV5-5; d_gene: -; j_gene: TRBJ2-3; abundance: few; CDR3nt: TGTGCCAGCAGCTCCCGGTACCCCGATACGCAGTATTTT; CDR3aa: CASSSRYPDTQYF
v_gene: TRBV12-3/TRBV12-4; d_gene: -; j_gene: TRBJ2-3; abundance: many; CDR3nt: TGTGCCAGCAGTCCTCAGGGGTCCCGGGAAGATACGCAGTATTTT; CDR3aa: CASSPQGSREDTQYF
v_gene: TRBV6-2/TRBV6-3; d_gene: TRBD1; j_gene: TRBJ2-4; abundance: once; CDR3nt: TGTGCCAGCAGTTATCCGGATCATTGGACAGGGGGCGGAGATGTGGCCAAAAACATTCAGTACTTC; CDR3aa: CASSYPDHWTGGGDVAKNIQYF
v_gene: TRBV19; d_gene: -; j_gene: TRBJ1-2; abundance: -; CDR3nt: TGTGCCAGTCGGAAAACTAACTATGGCTACACCTTC; CDR3aa: CASRKTNYGYTF
v_gene: TRBV6-5; d_gene: -; j_gene: TRBJ1-2; abundance: few; CDR3nt: TGTGCCAGCACCTACCTCGGGCAGGGCGGCTACACCTTC; CDR3aa: CASTYLGQGGYTF